The TCR beta chain described here comes from a study of radiotherapy plus CTLA-4 blockade in lung cancer. Study as a whole: In under 20% of patients, objective responses were seen; roughly 28% had disease control. Study results and limitations: Increased serum interferon-beta after radiation also reportedly predicted response strongly. Blood-borne expansion of tumor-derived TCR clones followed radiotherapy plus ipilimumab.

Trimming took off 5 bases at V and 7 bases at J, with 14 bases between the two ends. In germline, CDR1 is SGHAT, CDR2 FQDESV (reference sequence). This CDR3 is built from 14 residues. This clone was seen only a few times. Its matching antigen is unknown. Treatment of patients with chemo-refractory metastatic non-small-cell lung cancer consisted of focal radiation plus CTLA-4 blockade with ipilimumab. Sequenced by immunoSEQ multiplex PCR; TCRdb stores in-frame clones only, minus some. The sample shows nearly 15,000 clones, 72% of them seen only once. The source of this sequence is a human donor with non-small cell lung cancer whose response to radiotherapy plus ipilimumab could not be evaluated. Sequences were derived from peripheral blood, sampled from a patient treated with radiotherapy plus ipilimumab. V and J are TRBV11-1 and TRBJ2-2; tentative D call: TRBD1 (5 bases). Written as DNA, the CDR3 is TGTGCCAGCAGCCCGTCAGGGTGGGGCGGGGAGCTGTTTTTT. Translation gives CASSPSGWGGELFF. Using reference TRBV11-1 and TRBJ2-2 for the parts outside the CDR3, the full variable domain is EAEVAQSPRYKITEKSQAVAFWCDPISGHATLYWYRQILGQGPELLVQFQDESVVDDSQLPKDRFSAERLKGVDSTLKIQPAELGDSAMYLCASSPSGWGGELFFGEGSRLTVL.